These 7 T cell receptor beta chains came from one sample sequenced in a study of shared clonotypes between healthy human individuals (dated by TCRdb to 2019 to 2021). Library preparation was by the immunoSEQ multiplex PCR assay. Sourced from immuneACCESS, this table was stored by TCRdb with only in-frame sequences that have V and J called. A share of the clones is absent; for the studies checked, an unresolved V gene accounts for under half, and the remainder has no known explanation. The sample has about 490,000 clones on record, roughly 80% of them singletons. Roughly 13% of the sample goes to the ten largest clones. The sequencing input was PBMCs. The receptors stem from a woman aged 40 to 50 in good health. Some clones in this sample may be carry-over from other donors' samples.

The CDR3: CASSPRTSGNYEQYF. The CDR3 bases are TGCGCCAGCAGCCCCCGGACTAGCGGGAACTACGAGCAGTACTTC. The V call is TRBV4-1, the J call TRBJ2-7; 12 bases agree with TRBD2. The junction had 4 bases not matched to a gene; V was cut back by 4 bases and J by 3 bases. Per the germline V gene, CDR1 is MGHRA and CDR2 is YSYEKL. The CDR3 is 15 residues long.

This chain links TRBV11-2 with TRBJ2-7, with a tentative D call TRBD2 (6 bases). The CDR3 covers 15 residues. V was cut by 5 bases and J by 3 bases, with 17 bases left in between. In germline, CDR1 is SGHAT, CDR2 FQNNGV. As DNA, the CDR3 is TGTGCCAGCAGCCCTATCCGGGAGCGCGGCTACGAGCAGTACTTC. This translates into CASSPIRERGYEQYF.

This clone was observed a few times. A far larger clone differs by one base, so this is likely a read error. The rearrangement joins TRBV29-1 to TRBJ1-2, with 7 bases that match TRBD1. V was clipped by 0 bases and J by 8 bases; unmatched bases: 12. The CDR3 has 15 residues. Germline V lookup: CDR1 SQVTM, CDR2 ANQGSEA. As DNA, the CDR3 is TGCAGCGTTGAAGATAGGGGACAGTGGGCGGAAGGCTACACCTTC. Encoded protein: CSVEDRGQWAEGYTF.

CDR3 in amino acids: CASSLKGTSGSLVSAGELFF. For the CDR3, the DNA is TGTGCCAGCAGTTTGAAAGGGACTAGCGGGAGCTTAGTTTCGGCCGGGGAGCTGTTTTTT. The chain is built from TRBV2 and TRBJ2-2; 14 nucleotides match TRBD2. With 5 bases clipped from V and 6 bases from J, the junction kept 17 bases outside the gene matches. The CDR3 is made up of 20 amino acids. Looked up from germline, CDR1 is SNHLY and CDR2 is FYNNEI.

CDR3 nucleotide sequence: TGTGCCAGCAGTGGGGGACTAGCGACCAGTGAGCAGTTCTTC. Amino acid sequence: CASSGGLATSEQFF. The rearrangement links TRBV25-1 to TRBJ2-1, with 10 bases aligning to TRBD2. Germline values: CDR1 MGHDK, CDR2 SYGVNS. The CDR3 consists of 14 residues. The V segment lost 4 bases and the J segment 9 bases; nucleotides outside the gene matches: 6.

V gene TRBV18 combines with J gene TRBJ2-3, with 8 nucleotides matching TRBD1. There are 19 residues in the CDR3. The V segment lost 0 bases and the J segment 4 bases; nucleotides outside the gene matches: 15. Germline CDR1 reads KGHSH; CDR2 reads LQKENI. The CDR3 protein is CASSPPGSRGLHIPDTQYF. The CDR3 bases are TGTGCCAGCTCACCACCGGGTTCCAGGGGGCTTCATATTCCAGATACGCAGTATTTT.

The chain couples TRBV5-1 to TRBJ2-3, with 11 bases aligning to TRBD2. Germline V gene sequence: CDR1 SGHRS, CDR2 YFSETQ. Germline trimming cut 5 bases from V and 2 bases from J; bases unmatched to any gene: 16. The CDR3 consists of 19 residues. This CDR3 reads CASSFGPGLADKITDTQYF. For the CDR3, the DNA is TGCGCCAGCAGTTTTGGACCGGGACTAGCGGATAAAATCACAGATACGCAGTATTTT.